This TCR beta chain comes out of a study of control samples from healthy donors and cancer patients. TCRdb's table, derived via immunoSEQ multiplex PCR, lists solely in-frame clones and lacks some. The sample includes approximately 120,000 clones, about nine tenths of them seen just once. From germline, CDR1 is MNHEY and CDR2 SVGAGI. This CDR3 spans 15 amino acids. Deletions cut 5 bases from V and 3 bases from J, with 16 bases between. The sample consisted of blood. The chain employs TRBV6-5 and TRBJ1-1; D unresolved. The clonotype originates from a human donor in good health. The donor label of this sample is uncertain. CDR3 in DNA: TGTGCCAGCAGTCCCAATTGGTTGGGGTACACTGAAGCTTTCTTT. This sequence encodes CASSPNWLGYTEAFF.